One sample yielded the 17 T cell receptor beta chains listed below, sequenced in a study of blood T cell repertoires in COVID-19. Assay used: immunoSEQ multiplex PCR; TCRdb lists only in-frame clones, some missing. The sample holds 250,000 to 300,000 clones, about four fifths seen once. What was sequenced was PBMCs or T cells enriched from blood (not recorded which). The receptors were sampled from a man between 40 and 49 years old who had been exposed to COVID-19.

The rearrangement links TRBV9 to TRBJ1-3, with D unresolved. CDR3 length: 14 residues. V lost 1 base and J lost 4, with 9 bases in between. CDR1 and CDR2 from the germline V gene are SGDLS and YYNGEE. The CDR3 region is CASSVRGAGNTIYF. CDR3 nucleotides: TGTGCCAGCAGCGTACGCGGAGCGGGAAACACCATATATTTT.

For the CDR3, the DNA is TGTGCCAGCAGCAAGTCCGGGACAGAAAACACCGGGGAGCTGTTTTTT. Protein product: CASSKSGTENTGELFF. This chain links TRBV5-5 with TRBJ2-2, with TRBD1 matching 7 bases. The trim removed 4 bases at V and 2 bases at J, leaving 8 bases unmatched. The CDR3 runs 16 residues. Germline V lookup: CDR1 SGHKS, CDR2 YYEKEE (reference sequence).

The chain recombines TRBV21-1 with TRBJ2-1; the D call of TRBD1 is as the table states it, not checked on the DNA. TRBV21-1 is described as a pseudogene. The CDR3 spans 13 residues. The CDR3 sequence is CASSTRGQNEQFF. As DNA, the CDR3 is TGTGCCAGCAGCACCAGGGGGCAAAATGAGCAGTTCTTC.

This clone was detected once. The genes are TRBV19 and TRBJ2-2; TRBD1 matches 7 bases. Germline lookup yields CDR1 LNHDA and CDR2 SQIVND (reference sequence). This CDR3 is 15 amino acids long. J lost 0 bases, V lost 10 bases, and 8 bases had no gene match. DNA of the CDR3: TGTGCCACGAGACAGGGTCCATCGAACACCGGGGAGCTGTTTTTT. The encoded protein is CATRQGPSNTGELFF.

The rearrangement links TRBV11-2 to TRBJ2-2; possibly TRBD1 for D (6 bases). V lost 5 bases and J lost 5, with 15 bases in between. The CDR3 runs 15 residues. Germline V gives CDR1 SGHAT, CDR2 FQNNGV. The CDR3 DNA reads TGTGCCAGCAGCCGTAACAGGGCTCGGACCGGGGAGCTGTTTTTT. Its translation: CASSRNRARTGELFF.

The rearrangement links TRBV12-3 or TRBV12-4 to TRBJ2-5, with 7 bases aligning to TRBD2. This CDR3 has 13 residues. The trim removed 2 bases at V and 4 bases at J, leaving 1 base unmatched. DNA for the CDR3: TGTGCCAGCAGTTTAACGGGAGGAGAGACCCAGTACTTC. As protein: CASSLTGGETQYF.

A few counts support this clone. The chain carries TRBV3-1 (or the pseudogene TRBV3-2) and TRBJ1-1; TRBD1 might be the D (6 bases). This CDR3 is built from 13 residues. CDR1 and CDR2 from the germline V gene are LGHDT and YNNKEL (reference sequence). Trimming removed 7 bases at V and 1 base at J, with 10 bases between. The DNA of the CDR3 is TGTGCCAGCATTCAGGGGTCGAACACTGAAGCTTTCTTT. The encoded protein is CASIQGSNTEAFF.

The V and J genes are TRBV20-1 and TRBJ2-7; 12 bases line up with TRBD2. Germline V gene lookup returns CDR1 DFQATT and CDR2 SNEGSKA (reference sequence). Germline trimming cut 3 bases from V and 4 bases from J; bases unmatched to any gene: 4. The CDR3 extends over 14 amino acids. The CDR3 DNA reads TGCAGTGCTAGTCCGGGACTAGCGGGTTACGAGCAGTACTTC. As protein: CSASPGLAGYEQYF.

This clone came up many times. The V gene is TRBV18, the J gene TRBJ1-1; D perhaps matches TRBD1 (5 bases). The CDR3 loop spans 14 amino acids. The germline V and J ends were trimmed by 2 bases and 5 bases, with 12 bases remaining between them. The germline CDR1 and CDR2 sequences are KGHSH and LQKENI. CDR3 sequence (DNA): TGTGCCAGCTCACCAGGGTCCGGGGGGACTGAAGCTTTCTTT. This gives the protein CASSPGSGGTEAFF.

This chain joins TRBV5-1 and TRBJ1-2; 10 nucleotides match TRBD1. Germline V gene data show CDR1 as SGHRS and CDR2 as YFSETQ. This CDR3 contains 15 residues. V lost 4 bases, J lost 3 bases, and 6 bases stayed unmatched. The CDR3 sequence is CASSRDRGEDYGYTF. CDR3 coding DNA: TGCGCCAGCAGCAGGGACAGGGGAGAAGACTATGGCTACACCTTC.

This chain uses TRBV4-2 with TRBJ1-1; D is perhaps TRBD1 (5 bases). The V and J ends lost 1 base and 1 base respectively, with 10 bases between them. From germline, CDR1 is LGHNA and CDR2 YNFKEQ. CDR3 length equals 15 residues. The CDR3 bases are TGTGCCAGCAGCCAAGCAGGGTGGGGGAACACTGAAGCTTTCTTT. Residues: CASSQAGWGNTEAFF.

The chain recombines TRBV19 with TRBJ1-5; maybe TRBD1 (5 bases). With 2 bases removed from V and 12 bases from J, the gap between germline ends came to 14 bases. Germline V gene sequence: CDR1 LNHDA, CDR2 SQIVND (reference sequence). The CDR3 totals 13 residues. The CDR3 DNA follows: TGTGCCAGTAGTATATTAGGGGCGGGGGGCCAGCATTTT. Its translation is CASSILGAGGQHF.

V usage is TRBV15 and J usage is TRBJ1-2; 8 bases fit TRBD1. CDR3 length: 14 residues. The trim removed 4 bases at V and 8 bases at J, leaving 9 bases unmatched. Germline assignment: CDR1 LNHNV and CDR2 YYDKDF (reference sequence). This CDR3 is CATSNFRQGFGYTF. Here the CDR3 DNA reads TGTGCCACCAGCAACTTCCGACAGGGGTTCGGCTACACCTTC.

This chain joins TRBV7-9 and TRBJ2-3, with TRBD2 as a possible D gene (5 bases). This CDR3 spans 12 amino acids. With 5 bases removed from V and 8 bases from J, the gap between germline ends came to 11 bases. In germline, CDR1 is SEHNR, CDR2 FQNEAQ (reference sequence). The CDR3 nucleotides are TGTGCCAGCAGCACCGACCGGGGTACGCAGTATTTT. It yields the protein CASSTDRGTQYF. The variable domain in full, with the rest retrieved from reference TRBV7-9 and TRBJ2-3, is DTGVSQNPRHKITKRGQNVTFRCDPISEHNRLYWYRQTLGQGPEFLTYFQNEAQLEKSRLLSDRFSAERPKGSFSTLEIQRTEQGDSAMYLCASSTDRGTQYFGPGTRLTVL.

The chain recombines TRBV6-5 with TRBJ1-6, with a tentative D call TRBD1 (5 bases). The CDR3 extends over 13 amino acids. Deletions cut 5 bases from V and 9 bases from J, with 11 bases between. Germline CDR1 reads MNHEY; CDR2 reads SVGAGI. The CDR3 DNA reads TGTGCCAGCAGTCCGAACGGGGGTTCACCCCTCCACTTT. Translating gives CASSPNGGSPLHF.

The gene calls are TRBV10-2 and TRBJ2-2, with a weak D call TRBD1 (6 bases). This CDR3 contains 14 residues. V was pared by 6 bases and J by 6 bases, with 14 bases between. Germline CDR1 WSHSY, CDR2 SAAADI. As DNA, the CDR3 is TGCGCCAGCAGCACACAGGGATGGTCCGGGGAGCTGTTTTTT. It translates to CASSTQGWSGELFF.

The chain links TRBV9 to TRBJ2-7; weak D call: TRBD2 (5 bases). The ends were cut back, 3 bases at V and 7 bases at J, with 11 bases in the middle. This CDR3 contains 12 residues. Germline V lookup: CDR1 SGDLS, CDR2 YYNGEE. DNA of the CDR3: TGTGCCAGCAGCGGAGAGACGGGGGAGCAGTACTTC. It yields the protein CASSGETGEQYF.